The rows below give T cell receptor beta chains drawn from one sample of a study of blood T cell repertoires in COVID-19. Sequenced by immunoSEQ multiplex PCR; TCRdb stores in-frame clones only, minus some. Found here are about 370,000 clones, around 91% of them singletons; the top ten hold 1%. Input material: PBMCs or T cells enriched from blood (not recorded which). All receptors come from a man in his late teens or twenties who had recovered from COVID-19. CDR3s include the opening cysteine and the closing phenylalanine or tryptophan. The order of the fields is clone size, V gene, D gene, J gene, CDR3 protein, CDR3 DNA. D genes are given only for firm matches. Rows give clone size only sometimes, using once, few, many, or a class for an expanded clone.

size: NA; V: TRBV19; D: NA; J: TRBJ2-1; CDR3: CASSGLGEQFF; DNA: TGTGCCAGTTCGGGACTTGGGGAGCAGTTCTTC
size: few; V: TRBV7-8; D: NA; J: TRBJ1-3; CDR3: CASSSRRGLPGNTIYF; DNA: TGTGCCAGCAGCTCCAGGCGGGGGCTTCCAGGAAACACCATATATTTT
size: NA; V: TRBV7-9; D: NA; J: TRBJ2-7; CDR3: CASSLVVEQYF; DNA: TGTGCCAGCAGCTTAGTAGTGGAGCAGTACTTC
size: few; V: TRBV27; D: NA; J: TRBJ2-1; CDR3: CASSPRYEGEQFF; DNA: TGTGCCAGCAGCCCCCGGTACGAGGGTGAGCAGTTCTTC
size: NA; V: TRBV5-5; D: NA; J: TRBJ2-6; CDR3: CASSLEQADYSGANVLTF; DNA: TGTGCCAGCAGCTTGGAACAGGCGGATTACTCTGGGGCCAACGTCCTGACTTTC
size: NA; V: TRBV5-1; D: NA; J: TRBJ1-3; CDR3: CASSLTGASSGNTIYF; DNA: TGCGCCAGCAGCTTAACAGGAGCCAGCTCTGGAAACACCATATATTTT
size: NA; V: TRBV4-1; D: TRBD2; J: TRBJ2-7; CDR3: CASSHPGLAPHEQYF; DNA: TGCGCCAGCAGCCACCCGGGACTAGCCCCCCACGAGCAGTACTTC
size: NA; V: TRBV11-2; D: NA; J: TRBJ2-7; CDR3: CASSLQATELYEQYF; DNA: TGTGCCAGCAGCTTGCAAGCGACAGAGCTCTACGAGCAGTACTTC
size: NA; V: TRBV5-5; D: NA; J: TRBJ1-5; CDR3: CASSWGTFSNQPQHF; DNA: TGTGCCAGCAGCTGGGGGACATTTAGCAATCAGCCCCAGCATTTT
size: NA; V: TRBV27; D: NA; J: TRBJ2-3; CDR3: CASSPREYTDTQYF; DNA: TGTGCCAGCAGTCCCCGGGAGTACACAGATACGCAGTATTTT
size: NA; V: TRBV19; D: NA; J: TRBJ2-5; CDR3: CASSAGETQYF; DNA: TGTGCCAGTAGTGCGGGTGAGACCCAGTACTTC